This T cell receptor (beta chain) is from a study of radiation and T cells in renal cell carcinoma (dated by TCRdb to between 2020 and 2021). In terms of the full investigation: TCR beta sequencing covered over 50 samples in total, comprising around 25 tumors and around 27 peripheral blood samples. The last blood draw happened 4 weeks after radiation, timed to coincide with nephrectomy. Across all 50 or so samples, 4,016,671 unique CDR3 nucleotide sequences, encoding 2.5 million to 3 million unique CDR3 amino acid sequences, were identified.

Summary of the overall study and its limitations: Because pretreatment tumor biopsies were not available, the baseline intratumoral presence of clonotypes could not be determined. Blood repertoire dynamics were not followed beyond 4 weeks after treatment. An increase in top tumor clonotypes in blood was observed from baseline to 2 weeks post-radiation, followed by contraction by 4 weeks, which was taken to suggest transient expansion of tumor-resident clones. The single-armed trial design could not address effects of radiation dose or scheduling on the TCR repertoire.

The V end gives up 10 bases and the J end 0 bases, leaving 20 bases in the junction not matched to a gene. The CDR3 numbers 18 residues from cysteine through phenylalanine. Of all the DNA, just the CDR3 is kept, 54 bases in frame from base 1. From the germline V gene, CDR1 is MGHRA and CDR2 is YSYEKL. The time point label corresponds to: blood 4 weeks post-SBRT, at nephrectomy. Taken with the paper, the label for treatment or condition translates to: 15 Gy SBRT to primary tumor, nephrectomy 4 weeks later. Samples were obtained from a clinical trial, in which 15 Gy stereotactic body radiation therapy was delivered to primary renal cell carcinomas and nephrectomy was performed 4 weeks later. To follow tumor-enriched clonotypes, serial peripheral blood was collected from radiation-treated patients at baseline and at 2 weeks and 4 weeks after SBRT. All patients had renal cell carcinoma with clear cell pathology. Genomic DNA for TCR sequencing was prepared using the QIAamp DNA Blood Mini Kit (Qiagen). Samples were included in the analyses only if all quality control checks were passed.

On this clone itself: What antigen it recognizes has not been identified. The sample holds no much larger clone one base away, and base qualities are not on file.

TCR beta libraries were generated from genomic DNA with the immunoSEQ kit, following the manufacturer's recommendations. To prepare the libraries, a first multiplex PCR with proprietary primers was run, followed by a second PCR that added unique barcodes, and a bead cleanup was done after each round. A kit-provided positive control reaction and a negative control reaction were included in every sample batch. The final libraries were assessed on an Agilent 4200 TapeStation D1000 ScreenTape, pooled by volume, and quantified by qPCR. An Illumina NextSeq500 fitted with a MidOutput 150-cycle cartridge performed the sequencing, running 156 Read1 cycles and 15 Index1 cycles with the kit's custom primers. The pooled library was loaded at about 1 pM, and 20% PhiX control was spiked in. The published analysis was carried out like this. Vendor-processed data were analyzed in R, with a clonotype defined as all T cells sharing the same CDR3 nucleotide sequence. For clone abundance analyses, frequencies were normalized to the 10,000 most abundant clones in each sample. Before analysis, public T cell clones were removed, and these numbered fewer than five per sample on average. A difference in abundance of at least 32-fold between compartments was used to define tumor-enriched and baseline blood-enriched clonotypes. Clonotypes expanded or contracted between blood time points were identified with a beta-binomial differential abundance model. The Baroni-Urbani and Buser coefficient was used to measure tumor-blood repertoire similarity, and groups were compared with two-tailed Wilcoxon tests in R. Held by TCRdb, this immuneACCESS table contains in-frame sequences only and omits some clones. Under half of the omission traces to an unresolved V gene where checked; the cause of the rest is unknown. V and J calls and clone size follow that table, whereas D and trimming were derived from the DNA. For this sample there are about 78,000 clones; roughly nine tenths appear just once. More than 5.5% of the sample belongs to the ten largest clones.

This clonotype was sampled from an older woman with renal cell carcinoma. Material: blood, obtained from a patient whose treatment included radiotherapy and nephrectomy. This chain is built from TRBV4-1 and TRBJ1-1; 7 bases in the middle match TRBD1. The DNA sequence is as follows: TGCGCCAACACGACGAAACCGAACAGGGGTAAAATGAACACTGAAGCTTTCTTT. Translated, this is CANTTKPNRGKMNTEAFF.